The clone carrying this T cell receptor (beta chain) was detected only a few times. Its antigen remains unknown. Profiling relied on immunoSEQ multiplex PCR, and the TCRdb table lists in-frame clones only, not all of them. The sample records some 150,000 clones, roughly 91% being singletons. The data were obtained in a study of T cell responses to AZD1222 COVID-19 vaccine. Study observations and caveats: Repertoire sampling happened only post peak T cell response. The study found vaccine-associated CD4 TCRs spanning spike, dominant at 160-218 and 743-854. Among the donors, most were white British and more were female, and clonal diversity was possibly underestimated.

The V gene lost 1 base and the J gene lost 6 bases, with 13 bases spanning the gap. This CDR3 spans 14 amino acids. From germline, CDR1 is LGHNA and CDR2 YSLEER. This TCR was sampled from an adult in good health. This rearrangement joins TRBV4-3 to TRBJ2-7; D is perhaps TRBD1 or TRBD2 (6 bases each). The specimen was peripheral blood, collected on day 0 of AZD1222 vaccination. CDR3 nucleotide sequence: TGCGCCAGCAGCCAAGGTCGAGGGGGAGGCGAGCAGTACTTC. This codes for CASSQGRGGGEQYF.